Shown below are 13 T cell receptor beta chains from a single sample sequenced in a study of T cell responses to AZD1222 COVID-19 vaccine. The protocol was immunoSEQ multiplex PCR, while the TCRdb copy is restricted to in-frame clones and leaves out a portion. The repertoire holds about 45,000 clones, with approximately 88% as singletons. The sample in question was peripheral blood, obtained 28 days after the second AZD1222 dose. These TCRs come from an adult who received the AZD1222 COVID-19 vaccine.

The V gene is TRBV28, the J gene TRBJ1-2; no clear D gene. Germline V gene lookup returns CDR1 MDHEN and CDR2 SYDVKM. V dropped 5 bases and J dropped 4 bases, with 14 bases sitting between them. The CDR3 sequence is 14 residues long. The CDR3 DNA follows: TGTGCCAGCAGTCCCCTACAAGGATTCTATGGCTACACCTTC. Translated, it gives CASSPLQGFYGYTF.

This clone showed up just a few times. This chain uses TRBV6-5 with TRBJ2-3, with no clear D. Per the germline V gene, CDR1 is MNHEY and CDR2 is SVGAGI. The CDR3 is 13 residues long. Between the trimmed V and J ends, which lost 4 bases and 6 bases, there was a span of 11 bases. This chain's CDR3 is CASSSNTGDTQYF. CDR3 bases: TGTGCCAGCAGTTCTAACACCGGGGATACGCAGTATTTT.

CDR3 nucleotide sequence: TGTGCCAGCAGCTTAGGGCAAGGAGCTAAGAACACCGGGGAGCTGTTTTTT. It translates to CASSLGQGAKNTGELFF. The chain employs TRBV5-4 and TRBJ2-2, with unresolved D. The CDR3 spans 17 residues. Germline values: CDR1 SGHNT, CDR2 YYREEE (reference sequence). Trimming left V 2 bases short and J 1 base short, with 15 bases between. The complete variable domain, with remaining parts taken from reference TRBV5-4 and TRBJ2-2, reads ETGVTQSPTHLIKTRGQQVTLRCSSQSGHNTVSWYQQALGQGPQFIFQYYREEENGRGNFPPRFSGLQFPNYSSELNVNALELDDSALYLCASSLGQGAKNTGELFFGEGSRLTVL.

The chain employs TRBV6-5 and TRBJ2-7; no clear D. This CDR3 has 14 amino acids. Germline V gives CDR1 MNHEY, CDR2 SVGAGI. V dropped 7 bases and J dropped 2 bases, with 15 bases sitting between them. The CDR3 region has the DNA TGTGCCAGCAAGCTAGATAGGGCGACCTACGAGCAGTACTTC. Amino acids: CASKLDRATYEQYF.

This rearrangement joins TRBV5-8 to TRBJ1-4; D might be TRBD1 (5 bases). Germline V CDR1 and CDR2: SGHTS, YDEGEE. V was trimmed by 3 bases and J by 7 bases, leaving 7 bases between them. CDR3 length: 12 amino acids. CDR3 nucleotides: TGTGCCAGCAGCTCGGGGGGTGAAAAACTGTTTTTT. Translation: CASSSGGEKLFF.

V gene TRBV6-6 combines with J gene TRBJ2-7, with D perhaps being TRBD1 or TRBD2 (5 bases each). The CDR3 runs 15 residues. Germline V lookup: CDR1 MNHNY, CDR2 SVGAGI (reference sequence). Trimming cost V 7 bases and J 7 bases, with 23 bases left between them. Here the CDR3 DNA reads TGTGCCAGCACCCGGGACCTACCAACCTACGAAGAGCAGTACTTC. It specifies CASTRDLPTYEEQYF.

The CDR3 DNA sequence: TGTGCCAGCAGCCGGGAAGGTTCAGGCTACACCTTC. Translated, it gives CASSREGSGYTF. The V and J genes are TRBV3-1 (or the pseudogene TRBV3-2) and TRBJ1-2; D unclear. V was pared by 4 bases and J by 8 bases, with 11 bases between. Germline values: CDR1 LGHDT, CDR2 YNNKEL (reference sequence). There are 12 residues in the CDR3.

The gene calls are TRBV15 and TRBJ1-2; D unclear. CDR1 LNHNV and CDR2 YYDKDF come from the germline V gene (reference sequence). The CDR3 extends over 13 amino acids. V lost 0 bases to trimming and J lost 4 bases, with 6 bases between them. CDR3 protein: CATSRDMGYGYTF. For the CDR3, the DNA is TGTGCCACCAGCAGAGACATGGGCTATGGCTACACCTTC.

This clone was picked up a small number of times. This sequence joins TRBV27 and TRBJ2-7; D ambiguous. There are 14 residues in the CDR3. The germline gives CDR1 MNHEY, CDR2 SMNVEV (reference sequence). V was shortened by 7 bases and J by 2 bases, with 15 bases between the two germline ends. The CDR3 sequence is CASKQFLTAYEQYF. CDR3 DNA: TGTGCCAGCAAGCAGTTTTTAACAGCCTACGAGCAGTACTTC.

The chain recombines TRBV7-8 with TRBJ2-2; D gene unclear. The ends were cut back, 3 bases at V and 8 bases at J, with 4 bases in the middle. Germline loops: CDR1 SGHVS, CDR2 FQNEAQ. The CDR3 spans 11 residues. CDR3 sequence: CASSFRGELFF. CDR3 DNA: TGTGCCAGCAGCTTTCGGGGGGAGCTGTTTTTT. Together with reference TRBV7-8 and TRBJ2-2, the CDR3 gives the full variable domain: GAGVSQSPRYKVAKRGQDVALRCDPISGHVSLFWYQQALGQGPEFLTYFQNEAQLDKSGLPSDRFFAERPEGSVSTLKIQRTQQEDSAVYLCASSFRGELFFGEGSRLTVL.

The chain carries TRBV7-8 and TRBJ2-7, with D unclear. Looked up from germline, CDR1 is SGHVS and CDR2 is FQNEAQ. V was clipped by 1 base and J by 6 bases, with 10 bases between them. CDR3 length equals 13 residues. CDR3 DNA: TGTGCCAGCAGCTTAGTACTTCGTCCCGAGCAGTACTTC. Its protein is CASSLVLRPEQYF.

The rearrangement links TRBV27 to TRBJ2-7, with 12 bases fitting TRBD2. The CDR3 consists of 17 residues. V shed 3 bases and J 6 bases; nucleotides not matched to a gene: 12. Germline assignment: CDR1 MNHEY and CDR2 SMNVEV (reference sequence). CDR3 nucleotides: TGTGCCAGCAGTTTCCAGACTAGCGGGGGACGAGCTGGCGAGCAGTACTTC. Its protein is CASSFQTSGGRAGEQYF.

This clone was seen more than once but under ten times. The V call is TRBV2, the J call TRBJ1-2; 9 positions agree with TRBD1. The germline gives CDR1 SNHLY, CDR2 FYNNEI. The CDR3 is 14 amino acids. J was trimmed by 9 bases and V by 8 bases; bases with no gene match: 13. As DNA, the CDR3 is TGTGCCAGCCTACCGGGACAGGGAAGAGGGAGCTACACCTTC. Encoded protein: CASLPGQGRGSYTF.